This T cell receptor beta chain was sequenced in a study of blood T cell repertoires in COVID-19. Study context: Material from acute and convalescent COVID-19 was sourced from the United States, Italy and Spain. In each case, the material was cDNA or gDNA derived from T cells, B-cell-depleted T cells, or PBMCs.

With respect to this clone: One end of the junction fails to match germline, which may point to a read error.

In the original analysis: Estimation of nucleated cell counts relied on the amplification of reference gene primers. The protocol was immunoSEQ multiplex PCR, while the TCRdb copy is restricted to in-frame clones and leaves out a portion. The V and J calls and the clone size are those of that table, but D and trimming were determined from the DNA. The table lists 110,000 to 150,000 clones, about 87% of them singletons. The specimen sequenced was peripheral blood. The receptor comes from a human donor in a cohort sampled during active COVID-19.

The DNA for the CDR3 is TGTGCTAGCAGCCCTAGCGGGGGGCCCGAAGATACGCAGTATTTT. This encodes CASSPSGGPEDTQYF. The rearrangement joins TRBV7-7 to TRBJ2-3; the match to TRBD2 covers 11 bases. Germline values: CDR1 SSHAT, CDR2 FNYEAQ (reference sequence). This CDR3 spans 15 amino acids.